There are a few counts of the clone carrying this T cell receptor (beta chain). The CDR3 is 19 residues long. V was clipped by 6 bases and J by 4 bases; unmatched bases: 17. CDR1 and CDR2 from the germline V gene are DFQATT and SNEGSKA (reference sequence). The sample comes from a study of early T cells in non-severe SARS-CoV-2 infection. Study at large: Unsorted whole-blood RNA was sequenced in bulk, leaving chains unpaired.

Separate cDNA molecules each had unique molecular identifiers attached to them. TCRdb called the 5' RACE reads again in MiXCR, with one record for every CDR3 protein. The table includes approximately 90,000 distinct CDR3 sequences, about 10% detected once. This chain connects TRBV20-1 to TRBJ2-3; 15 nucleotides match TRBD2. Sequenced here: whole blood, sampled at baseline. This clonotype originated in an adult who was a healthcare worker with PCR-confirmed SARS-CoV-2 infection or an uninfected control (not recorded which). CDR3 sequence reads: CSARTGLAGGDWVADTQYF. In DNA, the CDR3 is TGCAGTGCCCGGACGGGACTAGCGGGGGGTGATTGGGTGGCAGATACGCAGTATTTT.